This T cell receptor beta chain was sequenced in a study of shared clonotypes between healthy human individuals. The V and J ends lost 3 bases and 8 bases respectively, with 5 bases between them. Per the germline V gene, CDR1 is DFQATT and CDR2 is SNEGSKA (reference sequence). This CDR3 region has 10 residues. Approximately 270 ng DNA, tens of thousands of T cell genomes, went into unsorted PBMC replicate PCRs. Authors' analysis steps: Because ImmunoSEQ provided only junction sequences with no quality scores, the filtering differed. Only in-frame clones appear in the TCRdb table, and some are missing; sequencing was by immunoSEQ multiplex PCR. V, J and clone size are those of that table, while D and trimming were read from the DNA. The sample shows around 500,000 clones, roughly 77% of them seen only once. The study used 100 million or so PBMCs per unsorted sample for genomic DNA.

The receptor's source is a woman aged 40 to 50 in good health. Some clones in this sample may be carry-over from other donors' samples. V is TRBV20-1 and J is TRBJ2-1; no reliable D call. Sequencing input: PBMCs. In nucleotides, the CDR3 is TGCAGTGCTAGCCAGGATGAGCAGTTCTTC. Translated, it gives CSASQDEQFF.